Given below is one T cell receptor beta chain in context. Its specificity is not known. TCRdb's copy holds only in-frame clones and misses some; the assay was immunoSEQ multiplex PCR. The sample shows more than 100,000 clones, about 90% of them seen only once. Trimming at V came to 8 bases and at J to 7 bases, leaving 11 bases not matched to a gene. The CDR3 length is 15 residues. Looked up from germline, CDR1 is SQVTM and CDR2 is ANQGSEA. The data originate from a study of T cell responses to AZD1222 COVID-19 vaccine. Across the whole study: Doses given second, at about 4 or about 12 weeks, were pooled.

Study-wide results and caveats: Clonal diversity may have been underestimated in mostly white British donors. Repertoire collection took place solely once the T cell response had peaked. An increase in Spike-specific TCR breadth and depth was observed after two AZD1222 doses.

The V gene is TRBV29-1, the J gene TRBJ2-1, with 13 positions matching TRBD2. The sequence derives from an adult in good health. Sequences were derived from peripheral blood, sampled on day 0 of AZD1222 vaccination. CDR3 bases: TGCAGCCCTGTGACTAGCGGGAGGAATGGTAATGAGCAGTTCTTC. Encoded protein: CSPVTSGRNGNEQFF.